One and the same sample provided the 23 T cell receptor beta chains below, sequenced in a study of T cell changes during pregnancy in multiple sclerosis. Libraries were prepared by immunoSEQ multiplex PCR; TCRdb keeps only in-frame clonotypes and omits some of them. The table records fewer than 50,000 clones, roughly 92% of them present only once. Material: CD4+ T cells from peripheral blood mononuclear cells, obtained in the second trimester of pregnancy. The receptor set was obtained from a female donor in good health, enrolled as a control in a pregnancy study.

CDR3 protein: CASSGGQLTRSHF. DNA of the CDR3: TGTGCCAGCAGTGGGGGACAGCTCACTCGGTCCCACTTT. The chain carries TRBV2 and TRBJ1-6, with 7 bases matching TRBD1. The ends lost 4 bases at V and 18 bases at J; junction bases unmatched: 12. This CDR3 is built from 13 residues. Germline loops: CDR1 SNHLY, CDR2 FYNNEI.

In its sample, this clone was seen once. V is TRBV5-1 and J is TRBJ2-5; weak D call: TRBD2 (6 bases). This CDR3 contains 14 residues. Germline values: CDR1 SGHRS, CDR2 YFSETQ. V shed 4 bases and J shed 1 base, with 11 bases lying between them. This chain's CDR3 is CASSRGTSQETQYF. DNA for the CDR3: TGCGCCAGCAGCCGGGGGACTTCCCAAGAGACCCAGTACTTC.

The chain recombines TRBV19 with TRBJ2-6; TRBD1 matches 7 bases. The V gene end was trimmed by 6 bases and the J gene end by 0 bases; junction bases not matched to a gene: 20. Germline-derived CDR1 and CDR2 are LNHDA and SQIVND (reference sequence). This CDR3 contains 21 residues. CDR3 nucleotide sequence: TGTGCCAGTAGGGCCCCTAATAATAACAGGGGACGCTTCTCTGGGGCCAACGTCCTGACTTTC. Amino acid sequence: CASRAPNNNRGRFSGANVLTF.

V usage is TRBV6-6 and J usage is TRBJ2-7; D may be TRBD1 (6 bases). Trimming stripped 5 bases from V and 6 bases from J, with 14 bases between. Per germline, CDR1 MNHNY and CDR2 SVGAGI (reference sequence). The CDR3 has 13 amino acids. The CDR3, as DNA: TGTGCCAGCAGTCCACGATTACAGGGCGAGCAGTACTTC. It yields the protein CASSPRLQGEQYF.

The genes are TRBV25-1 and TRBJ2-1, with TRBD1 as a possible D gene (5 bases). CDR3 size: 15 residues. Germline V gene lookup returns CDR1 MGHDK and CDR2 SYGVNS. V lost 1 base and J lost 6, with 13 bases in between. The CDR3 coding sequence is TGTGCCAGCAGTGAATCCCCGGTCAGGGCCAATGAGCAGTTCTTC. It is translated as CASSESPVRANEQFF.

The V call is TRBV5-1, the J call TRBJ1-1; unclear D gene. The germline V gene has CDR1 SGHRS and CDR2 YFSETQ. Between the trimmed V and J ends, which lost 1 base and 1 base, there was a span of 8 bases. This CDR3 region has 14 residues. In nucleotides, the CDR3 is TGCGCCAGCAGCTTGAGACGGGGGAACACTGAAGCTTTCTTT. Protein product: CASSLRRGNTEAFF.

The chain uses TRBV19 and TRBJ1-5; TRBD1 matches at 9 bases. Germline V gene data show CDR1 as LNHDA and CDR2 as SQIVND (reference sequence). With 6 bases clipped from V and 0 bases from J, the junction kept 12 bases outside the gene matches. This CDR3 is built from 18 residues. In DNA form, the CDR3 reads TGTGCCAGTAGCCTGACCGGGACAGGGAAGGTTAGCAATCAGCCCCAGCATTTT. This codes for CASSLTGTGKVSNQPQHF.

The V and J genes are TRBV7-3 and TRBJ2-7; TRBD1 is a possible D gene (6 bases). V lost 5 bases, J lost 2 bases, and 16 bases lay in between. CDR1 and CDR2 from the germline V gene are SGHTA and FQGTGA. The CDR3 covers 15 residues. CDR3 DNA sequence: TGTGCCAGCAGCCCTTCCGGGCAGGGGCCCTACGAGCAGTACTTC. Protein sequence: CASSPSGQGPYEQYF. Full variable domain (missing parts from reference TRBV7-3 and TRBJ2-7): GAGVSQTPSNKVTEKGKYVELRCDPISGHTALYWYRQSLGQGPEFLIYFQGTGAADDSGLPNDRFFAVRPEGSVSTLKIQRTERGDSAVYLCASSPSGQGPYEQYFGPGTRLTVT.

CDR3 nucleotide sequence: TGTGCCAGCAGCTTCTTCCTAGGTGCGCGGAATGAGCAGTTCTTC. Protein product: CASSFFLGARNEQFF. V usage is TRBV11-2 and J usage is TRBJ2-1; D gene uncertain. CDR1 and CDR2 from the germline V gene are SGHAT and FQNNGV. Trimming took off 3 bases at V and 7 bases at J, with 16 bases between the two ends. This CDR3 has 15 residues.

The chain is built from TRBV30 and TRBJ1-6; 7 bases align to TRBD1. With V trimmed by 2 bases and J by 3 bases, 7 bases remained unmatched. Germline V gene lookup returns CDR1 GTSNPN and CDR2 SVGIG (reference sequence). CDR3 length equals 16 residues. The CDR3 sequence is CAWSRTGSYYNSPLHF. DNA for the CDR3: TGTGCCTGGAGTCGGACAGGCTCGTACTATAATTCACCCCTCCACTTT.

This clone was found once. The rearrangement joins TRBV7-9 to TRBJ2-5; 7 bases fit TRBD2. V shed 4 bases and J 5 bases; nucleotides not matched to a gene: 7. Germline values: CDR1 SEHNR, CDR2 FQNEAQ (reference sequence). This CDR3 is 14 amino acids long. CDR3 coding DNA: TGTGCCAGCAGCTCGAGCGGGGTAGGTGAGACCCAGTACTTC. It specifies CASSSSGVGETQYF.

J is TRBJ1-5 and V is TRBV2; D ambiguous. This CDR3 comprises 16 residues. The germline CDR1 and CDR2 sequences are SNHLY and FYNNEI. Trimming removed 1 base from V and 2 bases from J, with 12 bases in between. The CDR3 protein is CASSEGSLRGNQPQHF. CDR3 DNA sequence: TGTGCCAGCAGTGAAGGGAGTCTCCGAGGCAATCAGCCCCAGCATTTT.

Only one count was recorded for this clone. The chain is built from TRBV2 and TRBJ2-1, with 11 bases that match TRBD2. From germline, CDR1 is SNHLY and CDR2 FYNNEI. The CDR3 length is 15 residues. Germline trimming cut 6 bases from V and 6 bases from J; bases unmatched to any gene: 7. The CDR3 DNA is TGTGCCAGCAGAAATAGCGGGGGGGCTGGCAATGAGCAGTTCTTC. Its protein is CASRNSGGAGNEQFF. Full variable domain (missing parts from reference TRBV2 and TRBJ2-1): EPEVTQTPSHQVTQMGQEVILRCVPISNHLYFYWYRQILGQKVEFLVSFYNNEISEKSEIFDDQFSVERPDGSNFTLKIRSTKLEDSAMYFCASRNSGGAGNEQFFGPGTRLTVL.

The V gene is TRBV4-3, the J gene TRBJ1-6; D possibly corresponds to TRBD1 (6 bases). The CDR3 is 14 amino acids. The germline gives CDR1 LGHNA, CDR2 YSLEER. Trimming removed 1 base from V and 9 bases from J, with 10 bases in between. DNA of the CDR3: TGCGCCAGCAGCCAAGGCAGGGGTGCTTCACCCCTCCACTTT. As protein: CASSQGRGASPLHF.

This clone appeared a single time. The chain uses TRBV7-8 and TRBJ1-1; 7 bases fit TRBD1. Trimming took 3 bases from V and 3 from J; bases not matched to a gene: 1. CDR1 is SGHVS, CDR2 FQNEAQ, per germline. CDR3 length equals 13 residues. CDR3 nucleotide sequence: TGTGCCAGCAGCTTCGACAGGGACACTGAAGCTTTCTTT. The encoded protein is CASSFDRDTEAFF.

Here the CDR3 reads CASLAGGWNEQFF. The CDR3 bases are TGTGCCAGTTTAGCGGGGGGCTGGAATGAGCAGTTCTTC. V and J are TRBV7-8 and TRBJ2-1; 10 bases are a match to TRBD2. Germline V gene data show CDR1 as SGHVS and CDR2 as FQNEAQ. J lost 7 bases, V lost 9 bases, and 6 bases had no gene match. This CDR3 spans 13 amino acids. The full variable domain, completed using reference TRBV7-8 and TRBJ2-1, is GAGVSQSPRYKVAKRGQDVALRCDPISGHVSLFWYQQALGQGPEFLTYFQNEAQLDKSGLPSDRFFAERPEGSVSTLKIQRTQQEDSAVYLCASLAGGWNEQFFGPGTRLTVL.

The rearrangement joins TRBV7-2 to TRBJ2-1; the match to TRBD2 covers 8 bases. The junction had 3 bases not matched to a gene; V was cut back by 4 bases and J by 4 bases. CDR3 length equals 14 residues. The germline gives CDR1 SGHTA, CDR2 FQGNSA. CDR3 sequence: CASSSLAGYNEQFF. The CDR3 coding sequence is TGTGCCAGCAGCTCATTAGCGGGGTACAATGAGCAGTTCTTC.

The chain recombines TRBV7-2 with TRBJ2-7; the D gene is possibly TRBD2 (6 bases). Germline V gene lookup returns CDR1 SGHTA and CDR2 FQGNSA. The CDR3 covers 14 residues. With 1 base removed from V and 2 bases from J, the gap between germline ends came to 9 bases. The CDR3, as DNA: TGTGCCAGCAGCTTAGGGAGGGAGACCTACGAGCAGTACTTC. Encoded protein: CASSLGRETYEQYF.

The V gene is TRBV19, the J gene TRBJ2-1; perhaps TRBD2 as D (7 bases). This CDR3 contains 13 residues. Germline lookup yields CDR1 LNHDA and CDR2 SQIVND (reference sequence). V dropped 6 bases and J dropped 6 bases, with 12 bases sitting between them. The CDR3 coding sequence is TGTGCCAGTAGGAGAGGGGGGGCCAATGAGCAGTTCTTC. Translation: CASRRGGANEQFF.

This clone appeared a single time. V is TRBV30 and J is TRBJ1-3, with D maybe TRBD1 (6 bases). CDR3 size: 15 residues. Germline V gene data show CDR1 as GTSNPN and CDR2 as SVGIG (reference sequence). Trimming cost V 3 bases and J 4 bases, with 16 bases left between them. The CDR3 DNA reads TGTGCCTGGAGCGAGGACAGCCGCGAAGGAAACACCATATATTTT. This sequence encodes CAWSEDSREGNTIYF.

V gene TRBV5-4 combines with J gene TRBJ2-1; TRBD2 agrees at 7 bases. Germline CDR1 is SGHNT and CDR2 is YYREEE (reference sequence). This CDR3 spans 14 amino acids. Germline trimming cut 5 bases from V and 3 bases from J; bases unmatched to any gene: 5. Here the CDR3 DNA reads TGTGCCAGCAGGGCGTCGGGGGGCTACAATGAGCAGTTCTTC. This encodes CASRASGGYNEQFF.

This chain links TRBV2 with TRBJ2-3; D call uncertain. The CDR3 is 14 amino acids. V was shortened by 8 bases and J by 0 bases, with 12 bases between the two germline ends. Germline values: CDR1 SNHLY, CDR2 FYNNEI. The CDR3 bases are TGTGCCAGCTCGAACTACCTTAGCACAGATACGCAGTATTTT. Amino acids: CASSNYLSTDTQYF.

This sequence joins TRBV19 and TRBJ2-7; perhaps TRBD1 as D (5 bases). Trimming pared 7 bases from V and 2 bases from J, leaving 21 bases between. Germline V gene sequence: CDR1 LNHDA, CDR2 SQIVND (reference sequence). The CDR3 has 16 residues. The CDR3 nucleotides are TGTGCCAGTACTCCGGTTTACGCTCAGGGTACCTACGAGCAGTACTTC. It yields the protein CASTPVYAQGTYEQYF.